The 3 T cell receptor beta chains listed next were all sequenced from one sample in a study of T cells in Graves' hyperthyroidism and ophthalmopathy (dated by TCRdb to the late 2010s). Libraries came from multiplex PCR. Sequencing instrument: Illumina HiSeq 2000. The TCR beta CDR3 regions were amplified from the RNA transcripts. A first-round RT-PCR of the TCR CDR3 used the HTBI primer set with the Qiagen OneStep RT-PCR kit. TCRdb took the public reads, trimmed them with fastp at Q25, ran MiXCR for clone calling and kept in-frame beta chains. When rows share a CDR3 protein, they turn into one entry using the most common DNA and genes. The sample table lists around 480,000 distinct CDR3 sequences, around 15% of them with a count of one. The ten largest clones add up to about 17% of the sample. Sequenced sample: blood. The receptors shown here come from a woman younger than 30 with Graves' hyperthyroidism.

V gene TRBV20-1 combines with J gene TRBJ2-3, with TRBD2 matching 7 bases. V shed 5 bases and J 6 bases; nucleotides not matched to a gene: 14. The germline CDR1 and CDR2 sequences are DFQATT and SNEGSKA (reference sequence). The CDR3 has 15 amino acids. Written as DNA, the CDR3 is TGCAGTGCTCGTAGGCTTGGCGCGGGAGCTGATACGCAGTATTTT. Protein: CSARRLGAGADTQYF.

DNA for the CDR3: TGCGCCAGCAGCCAGTTCGGACAGTCGCCACAGCCCCAGCATTTT. Translation: CASSQFGQSPQPQHF. This sequence joins TRBV4-1 and TRBJ1-5; perhaps TRBD1 as D (6 bases). Germline values: CDR1 MGHRA, CDR2 YSYEKL. Trimming shortened V by 3 bases and J by 7 bases, and 16 bases separated the two germline ends. The CDR3 length is 15 residues.

J is TRBJ2-3 and V is TRBV6-1; TRBD2 matches at 13 bases. The CDR3 has 16 residues. Germline V gives CDR1 MNHNS, CDR2 SASEGT. Trimming at V came to 6 bases and at J to 7 bases, leaving 10 bases not matched to a gene. The CDR3 coding sequence is TGTGCCAGCAGACCCCCGGGACTAGCGGGGAGGTATACGCAGTATTTT. Protein sequence: CASRPPGLAGRYTQYF.